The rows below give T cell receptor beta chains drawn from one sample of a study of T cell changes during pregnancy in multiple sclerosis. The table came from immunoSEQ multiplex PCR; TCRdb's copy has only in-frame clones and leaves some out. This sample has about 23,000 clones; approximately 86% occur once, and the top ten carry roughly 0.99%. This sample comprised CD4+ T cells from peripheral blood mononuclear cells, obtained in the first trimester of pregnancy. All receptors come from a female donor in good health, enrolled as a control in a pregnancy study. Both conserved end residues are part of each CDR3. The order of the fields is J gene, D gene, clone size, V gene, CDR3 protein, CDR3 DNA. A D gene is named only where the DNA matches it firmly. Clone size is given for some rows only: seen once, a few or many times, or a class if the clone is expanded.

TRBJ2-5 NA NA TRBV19 CASSTYLQGHQETQYF TGTGCCAGTAGCACCTATCTCCAAGGACATCAAGAGACCCAGTACTTC
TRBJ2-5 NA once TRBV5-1 CASSYRANTETQYF TGCGCCAGCAGCTACAGGGCTAATACGGAGACCCAGTACTTC
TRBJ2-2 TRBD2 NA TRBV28 CASSSTPGGRTGELFF TGTGCCAGCAGTTCTACCCCGGGAGGGAGAACCGGGGAGCTGTTTTTT
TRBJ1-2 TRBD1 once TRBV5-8 CASSRTGKGYTF TGTGCCAGCAGCAGGACAGGGAAAGGCTACACCTTC
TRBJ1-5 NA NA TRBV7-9 CASSLGTRDNQPQHF TGTGCCAGCAGCCTCGGGACAAGGGACAATCAGCCCCAGCATTTT
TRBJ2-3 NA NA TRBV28 CASSLGAGTSTDTQYF TGTGCCAGCAGTCTTGGGGCGGGAACTAGCACAGATACGCAGTATTTT
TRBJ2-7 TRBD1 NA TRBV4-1 CASSQAAGGSYYEQYF TGCGCCAGCAGCCAAGCCGCAGGGGGAAGTTACTACGAGCAGTACTTC
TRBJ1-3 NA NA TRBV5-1 CASSLEAVGSGNTIYF TGCGCCAGCAGCTTGGAGGCGGTCGGCTCTGGAAACACCATATATTTT
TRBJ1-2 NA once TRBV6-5 CASSYRLAGRAYGYTF TGTGCCAGCAGTTACAGGCTTGCGGGACGGGCCTATGGCTACACCTTC
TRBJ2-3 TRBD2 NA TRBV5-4 CASSGKRGGPWTDTQYF TGTGCCAGCAGCGGGAAGCGGGGGGGCCCCTGGACAGATACGCAGTATTTT
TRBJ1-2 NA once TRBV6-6 CASTRKVNYGYTF TGTGCCAGCACTAGGAAGGTGAACTATGGCTACACCTTC
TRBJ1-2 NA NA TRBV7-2 CASSISSEGSYGYTF TGTGCCAGCAGCATTTCCTCGGAGGGGTCCTATGGCTACACCTTC
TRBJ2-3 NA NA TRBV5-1 CASRDRGTDTQYF TGCGCCAGCAGAGACCGGGGGACAGATACGCAGTATTTT
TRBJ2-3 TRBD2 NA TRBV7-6 CASSLGTSGLSWGTQYF TGTGCCAGCAGCCTCGGGACTAGCGGGCTTAGCTGGGGTACGCAGTATTTT
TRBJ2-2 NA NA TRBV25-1 CASSRPGQSNTGELFF TGTGCCAGCAGTCGCCCGGGACAATCGAACACCGGGGAGCTGTTTTTT
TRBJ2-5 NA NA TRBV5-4 CASSSTGQETQYF TGTGCCAGCAGCTCCACAGGGCAAGAGACCCAGTACTTC
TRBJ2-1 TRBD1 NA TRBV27 CASSHYGTGKNEQFF TGTGCCAGCAGTCATTACGGGACAGGGAAAAATGAGCAGTTCTTC
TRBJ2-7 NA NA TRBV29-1 CSAKQGGTAYEQYF TGCAGCGCAAAGCAGGGGGGAACCGCCTACGAGCAGTACTTC
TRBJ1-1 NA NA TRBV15 CATSMMDKNTEAFF TGTGCCACCAGCATGATGGACAAGAACACTGAAGCTTTCTTT
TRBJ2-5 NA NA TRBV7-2 CASSFGGRGETQYF TGTGCCAGCAGCTTCGGGGGGCGCGGGGAGACCCAGTACTTC
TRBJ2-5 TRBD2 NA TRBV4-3 CASSQVPLRWRGQETQYF TGCGCCAGCAGCCAAGTTCCCCTTCGATGGCGGGGGCAAGAGACCCAGTACTTC
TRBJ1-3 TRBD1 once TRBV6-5 CASSRPGTGGNTIYF TGTGCCAGCAGTCGCCCCGGGACAGGGGGTAACACCATATATTTT
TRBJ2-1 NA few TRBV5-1 CASSSDRSSGKGYNEQFF TGCGCCAGCAGCTCGGACAGATCCAGCGGGAAGGGCTACAATGAGCAGTTCTTC
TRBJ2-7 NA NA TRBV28 CASSLEIPTGEQYF TGTGCCAGCAGTTTAGAAATTCCCACCGGCGAGCAGTACTTC
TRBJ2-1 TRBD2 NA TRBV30 CAWSLSGTSGTYNEQFF TGTGCCTGGAGTCTTTCGGGGACTAGCGGCACCTACAATGAGCAGTTCTTC
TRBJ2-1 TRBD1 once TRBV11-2 CASSPSGGAGDNEQFF TGTGCCAGCAGCCCATCAGGGGGCGCGGGTGACAATGAGCAGTTCTTC
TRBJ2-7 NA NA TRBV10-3 CAILQGLAYEQYF TGTGCCATTCTACAGGGCTTGGCCTACGAGCAGTACTTC
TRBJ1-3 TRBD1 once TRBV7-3 CASSLTGGSGNTIYF TGTGCCAGCAGCCTGACAGGGGGTTCTGGAAACACCATATATTTT
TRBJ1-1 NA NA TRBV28 CASTTQGRENTEAFF TGTGCCAGCACCACACAGGGTCGGGAGAACACTGAAGCTTTCTTT
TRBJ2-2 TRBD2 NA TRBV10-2 CASRGLAGNTGELFF TGCGCCAGCAGGGGACTAGCGGGGAACACCGGGGAGCTGTTTTTT
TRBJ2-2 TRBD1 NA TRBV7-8 CASSLRDRAASGELFF TGTGCCAGCAGCTTGCGGGACAGGGCGGCGAGCGGGGAGCTGTTTTTT
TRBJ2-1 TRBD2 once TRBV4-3 CASSRTGTSGFDEQFF TGCGCCAGCAGCCGAACCGGGACTAGCGGTTTCGATGAGCAGTTCTTC
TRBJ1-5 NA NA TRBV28 CASSLGARPFYSNQPQHF TGTGCCAGCAGTTTGGGGGCAAGGCCCTTCTATAGCAATCAGCCCCAGCATTTT
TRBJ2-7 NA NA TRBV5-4 CASSFGGAYEQYF TGTGCCAGCAGCTTTGGCGGGGCCTACGAGCAGTACTTC
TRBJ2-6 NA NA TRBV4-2 CASSLLSGQGLSSGANVLTF TGTGCCAGCAGCCTCCTTAGCGGCCAGGGACTGAGCTCTGGGGCCAACGTCCTGACTTTC